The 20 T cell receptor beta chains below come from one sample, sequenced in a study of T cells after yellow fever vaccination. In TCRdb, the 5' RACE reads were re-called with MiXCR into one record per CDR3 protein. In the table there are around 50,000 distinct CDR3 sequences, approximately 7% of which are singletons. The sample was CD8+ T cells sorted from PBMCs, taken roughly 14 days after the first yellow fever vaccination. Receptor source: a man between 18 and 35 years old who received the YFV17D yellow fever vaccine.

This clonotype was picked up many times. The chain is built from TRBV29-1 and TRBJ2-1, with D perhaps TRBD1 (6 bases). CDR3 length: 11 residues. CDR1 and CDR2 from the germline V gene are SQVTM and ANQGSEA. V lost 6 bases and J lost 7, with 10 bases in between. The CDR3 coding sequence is TGCAGCGTACCTAGGGGGAATGAGCAGTTCTTC. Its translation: CSVPRGNEQFF.

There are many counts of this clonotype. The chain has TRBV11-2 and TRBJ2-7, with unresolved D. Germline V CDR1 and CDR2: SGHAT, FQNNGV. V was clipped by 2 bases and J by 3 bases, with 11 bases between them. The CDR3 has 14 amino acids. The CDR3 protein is CASSLRHPDYEQYF. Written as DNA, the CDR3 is TGTGCCAGCAGCTTAAGACACCCAGACTACGAGCAGTACTTC. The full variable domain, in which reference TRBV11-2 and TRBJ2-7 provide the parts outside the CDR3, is EAGVAQSPRYKIIEKRQSVAFWCNPISGHATLYWYQQILGQGPKLLIQFQNNGVVDDSQLPKDRFSAERLKGVDSTLKIQPAKLEDSAVYLCASSLRHPDYEQYFGPGTRLTVT.

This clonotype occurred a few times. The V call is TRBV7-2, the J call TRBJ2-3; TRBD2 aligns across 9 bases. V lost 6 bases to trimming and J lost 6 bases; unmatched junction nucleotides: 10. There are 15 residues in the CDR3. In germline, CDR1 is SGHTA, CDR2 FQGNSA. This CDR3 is CASRLSGGPFDTQYF. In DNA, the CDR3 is TGTGCCAGCAGGCTTAGCGGGGGCCCATTTGATACGCAGTATTTT.

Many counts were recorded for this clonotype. The CDR3 loop reads CSVEATGTNEKLFF. In DNA form, the CDR3 reads TGCAGCGTTGAAGCGACCGGCACTAATGAAAAACTGTTTTTT. The V call is TRBV29-1, the J call TRBJ1-4; no clear D. The germline V gene encodes CDR1 SQVTM and CDR2 ANQGSEA. The CDR3 has 14 amino acids. V was cut by 1 base and J by 2 bases, with 8 bases left in between. Combining the CDR3 with reference TRBV29-1 and TRBJ1-4 gives the whole variable domain SAVISQKPSRDICQRGTSLTIQCQVDSQVTMMFWYRQQPGQSLTLIATANQGSEATYESGFVIDKFPISRPNLTFSTLTVSNMSPEDSSIYLCSVEATGTNEKLFFGSGTQLSVL.

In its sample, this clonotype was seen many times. The CDR3 region is CASSLGLAGGYTDTQYF. In DNA, the CDR3 is TGCGCCAGCAGCCTAGGACTAGCGGGGGGCTACACAGATACGCAGTATTTT. The chain couples TRBV5-1 to TRBJ2-3, with 14 positions matching TRBD2. V gave up 4 bases and J gave up 2 bases; unmatched junction bases: 6. This CDR3 is built from 17 residues. Germline CDR1 is SGHRS and CDR2 is YFSETQ.

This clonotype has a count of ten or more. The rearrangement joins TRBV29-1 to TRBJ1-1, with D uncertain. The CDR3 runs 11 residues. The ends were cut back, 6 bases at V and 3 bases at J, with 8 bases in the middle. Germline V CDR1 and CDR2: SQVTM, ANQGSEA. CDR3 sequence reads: CSVPSDTEAFF. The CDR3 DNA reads TGCAGCGTACCCTCCGACACTGAAGCTTTCTTT.

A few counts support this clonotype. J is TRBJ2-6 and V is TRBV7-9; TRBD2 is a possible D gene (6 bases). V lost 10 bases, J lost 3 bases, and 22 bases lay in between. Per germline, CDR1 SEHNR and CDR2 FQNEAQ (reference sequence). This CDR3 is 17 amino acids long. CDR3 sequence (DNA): TGTGCCACTCCAAGGCGGGACGCCTCTTATGGGGCCAACGTCCTGACTTTC. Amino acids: CATPRRDASYGANVLTF. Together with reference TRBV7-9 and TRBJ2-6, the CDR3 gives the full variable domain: DTGVSQNPRHKITKRGQNVTFRCDPISEHNRLYWYRQTLGQGPEFLTYFQNEAQLEKSRLLSDRFSAERPKGSFSTLEIQRTEQGDSAMYLCATPRRDASYGANVLTFGAGSRLTVL.

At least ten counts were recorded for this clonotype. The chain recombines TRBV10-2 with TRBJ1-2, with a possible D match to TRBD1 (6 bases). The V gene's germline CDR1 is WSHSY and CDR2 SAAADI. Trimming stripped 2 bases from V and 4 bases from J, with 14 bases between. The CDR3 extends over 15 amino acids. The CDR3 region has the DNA TGCGCCAGCAGTGAGGTGGCAGGGGATGGCTATGGCTACACCTTC. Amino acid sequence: CASSEVAGDGYGYTF.

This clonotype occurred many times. DNA of the CDR3: TGTGCCACCAGCAGAGGCCAGAGACTCTACGAGCAGTACTTC. Translated: CATSRGQRLYEQYF. The chain combines TRBV15 with TRBJ2-7; no firm D call. CDR1 is LNHNV and CDR2 is YYDKDF in the germline V gene (reference sequence). The CDR3 runs 14 residues. The V and J ends lost 1 base and 3 bases respectively, with 10 bases between them. Complete variable domain (other parts from reference TRBV15 and TRBJ2-7): DAMVIQNPRYQVTQFGKPVTLSCSQTLNHNVMYWYQQKSSQAPKLLFHYYDKDFNNEADTPDNFQSRRPNTSFCFLDIRSPGLGDTAMYLCATSRGQRLYEQYFGPGTRLTVT.

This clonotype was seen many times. The CDR3: CASSSPVDNKNIQYF. CDR3 nucleotides: TGTGCCAGCAGCTCCCCCGTCGACAACAAAAACATTCAGTACTTC. The chain uses TRBV4-2 and TRBJ2-4; unclear D gene. Per the germline V gene, CDR1 is LGHNA and CDR2 is YNFKEQ. Trimming left V 5 bases short and J 3 bases short, with 14 bases between. The CDR3 extends over 15 amino acids.

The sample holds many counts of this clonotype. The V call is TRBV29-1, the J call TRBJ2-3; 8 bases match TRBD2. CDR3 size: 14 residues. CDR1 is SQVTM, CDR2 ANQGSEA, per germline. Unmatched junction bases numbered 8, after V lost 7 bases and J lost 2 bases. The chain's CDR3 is CSGGGLVDTDTQYF. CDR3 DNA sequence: TGCAGCGGGGGGGGACTAGTCGACACAGATACGCAGTATTTT.

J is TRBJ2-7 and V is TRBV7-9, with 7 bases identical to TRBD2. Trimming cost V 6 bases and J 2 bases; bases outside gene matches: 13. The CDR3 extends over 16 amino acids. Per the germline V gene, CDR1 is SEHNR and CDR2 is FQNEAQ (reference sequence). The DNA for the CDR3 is TGTGCCAGCAGTGCCCCCGGACGAGCGGGGCCCTACGAGCAGTACGTC. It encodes CASSAPGRAGPYEQYV.

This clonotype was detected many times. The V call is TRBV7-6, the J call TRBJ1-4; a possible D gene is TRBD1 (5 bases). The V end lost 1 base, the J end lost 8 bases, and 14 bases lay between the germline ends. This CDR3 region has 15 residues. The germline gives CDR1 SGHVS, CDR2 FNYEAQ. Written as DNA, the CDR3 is TGTGCCAGCAGCTTAGTCCAGGGAGGAGGAGAAAAACTGTTTTTT. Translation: CASSLVQGGGEKLFF.

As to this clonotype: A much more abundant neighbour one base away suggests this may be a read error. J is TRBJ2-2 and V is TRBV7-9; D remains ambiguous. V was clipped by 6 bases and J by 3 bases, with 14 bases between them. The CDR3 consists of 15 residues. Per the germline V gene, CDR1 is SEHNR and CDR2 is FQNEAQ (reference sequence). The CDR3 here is CASRLPPGYTGELFF. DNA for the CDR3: TGTGCCAGCAGGTTGCCCCCTGGGTACACCGGGGAGCTGTTTTTT.

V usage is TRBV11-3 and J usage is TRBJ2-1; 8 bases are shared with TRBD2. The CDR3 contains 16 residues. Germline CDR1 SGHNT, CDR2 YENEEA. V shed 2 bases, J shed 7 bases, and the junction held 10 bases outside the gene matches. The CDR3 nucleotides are TGTGCCAGCAGCTTATACCCCGGGGGGGCCGGTAATGAGCAGTTCTTC. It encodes CASSLYPGGAGNEQFF.

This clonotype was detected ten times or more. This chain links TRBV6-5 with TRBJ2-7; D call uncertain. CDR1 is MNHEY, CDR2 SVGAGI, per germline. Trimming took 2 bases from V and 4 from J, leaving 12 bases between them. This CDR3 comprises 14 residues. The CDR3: CASSYPTPGYEQYF. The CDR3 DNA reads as TGTGCCAGCAGTTACCCAACCCCTGGGTACGAGCAGTACTTC.

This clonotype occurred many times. This CDR3 reads CASSWSYETQYF. In DNA, the CDR3 is TGTGCCAGCAGCTGGAGTTATGAGACCCAGTACTTC. The genes are TRBV13 and TRBJ2-5; D is unclear. Deletions cut 4 bases from V and 5 bases from J, with 8 bases between. The germline V gene has CDR1 PRHDT and CDR2 FYEKMQ (reference sequence). The CDR3 has 12 residues.

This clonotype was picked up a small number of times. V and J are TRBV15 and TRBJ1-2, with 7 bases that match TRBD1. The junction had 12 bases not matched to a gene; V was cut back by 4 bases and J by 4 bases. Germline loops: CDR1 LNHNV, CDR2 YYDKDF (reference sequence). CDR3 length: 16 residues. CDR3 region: CATSKETEGAVYGYTF. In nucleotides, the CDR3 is TGTGCCACCAGCAAAGAGACGGAGGGGGCAGTCTATGGCTACACCTTC. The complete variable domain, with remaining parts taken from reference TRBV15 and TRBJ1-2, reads DAMVIQNPRYQVTQFGKPVTLSCSQTLNHNVMYWYQQKSSQAPKLLFHYYDKDFNNEADTPDNFQSRRPNTSFCFLDIRSPGLGDTAMYLCATSKETEGAVYGYTFGSGTRLTVV.

CDR3 residues: CASSLSGGSQPQHF. CDR3 coding DNA: TGTGCCAGCAGCTTATCAGGGGGAAGTCAGCCCCAGCATTTT. The rearrangement uses TRBV7-3 and TRBJ1-5, with 7 nucleotides matching TRBD1. This CDR3 is 14 amino acids long. Germline assignment: CDR1 SGHTA and CDR2 FQGTGA. The V gene end was trimmed by 2 bases and the J gene end by 6 bases; junction bases not matched to a gene: 4.

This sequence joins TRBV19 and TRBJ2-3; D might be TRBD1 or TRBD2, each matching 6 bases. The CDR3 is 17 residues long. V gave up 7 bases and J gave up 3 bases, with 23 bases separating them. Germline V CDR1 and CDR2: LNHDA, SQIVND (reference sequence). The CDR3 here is CASTAGYGGGVTDTQYF. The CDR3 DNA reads TGTGCCAGTACCGCCGGTTACGGAGGGGGAGTTACAGATACGCAGTATTTT.